The source of this T cell receptor beta chain is a study of tumor and adjacent non-tumor tissue in lung cancer (dated by TCRdb to the late 2010s). Background for the entire study: The cohort included more than 9 adenocarcinoma, a couple of squamous cell carcinoma and 1 small cell lung cancer patients. Among the roughly 15 patients, ages ranged from roughly 30 to 85 years, roughly 10 were men and 5 were women, and disease was TNM stage I to III. Sequencing produced roughly 130 million productive TCRbeta reads in total, an average of approximately 4.5 million reads per sample. Using bulk TCRbeta repertoires from 15 lung cancer patients, the study set lung tumor tissue side by side with matched distant non-tumor lung tissue. Some 30 paired specimens, one tumor and one normal lung sample per patient, were profiled by TCRbeta CDR3 sequencing. Findings and caveats that apply to the study as a whole: The methods do not name the sequencing platform or mention unique molecular identifiers. The top 100 clones made up a significantly larger cumulative share of the repertoire in normal lung than in tumor tissue. Because peripheral blood was not sequenced, blood TCRbeta repertoires in the lung cancer patients of the study were not examined. Only around 15 patients were included in the cohort, and the need for larger samples and more detailed clinical data was noted by the authors. TCR diversity (inverse Simpson) was significantly higher in tumor than in normal lung tissue (roughly 430 vs 170, P = 0.0075, Mann-Whitney U test). TCR diversity was significantly higher in younger patients, and greater tumor TCR diversity was associated with shorter overall survival and shorter disease-free survival.

RNA was isolated from bulk unsorted tissue, and RNA quality was assessed with a NanoDrop ND-1000 and an Agilent 2100. All donors had newly diagnosed lung cancer, had not received prior chemotherapy, and were admitted for thoracic surgery in China between August and November 2014. The study excluded patients who had received radiotherapy or chemotherapy before or who had another cancer at the same time. Pieces of surgical tissue measuring about 1-2.2 cm3 were kept in RNAlater solution and stored at -80 degrees C until use. Turning to this clonotype: Which antigen it targets is not known. The junction differs from germline at one of its ends, possibly a read error.

CDR1 and CDR2 (DFQATT, SNEGSKA) derive from the germline V gene (reference sequence). Measured from the cysteine to the phenylalanine, the CDR3 is 14 residues long. The sequence is cut down to CDR3 DNA, 42 bases in frame from base 1. To prepare the library, multiplex PCR was applied. The instrument was an Illumina HiSeq 2500. Following protocols modified from ARM-PCR, the researchers constructed TCRbeta libraries through three rounds of nested PCR with primers (Table S4). Before sequencing, PCR products of 200-500 bp were excised from the gel and purified with the QIAquick gel extraction kit. The published analysis was carried out like this. Trimmomatic was used to clean the reads, FLASH merged the cleaned reads into complete CDR3 sequences, and MiTCR assigned the sequences to V(D)J germline segments. Clonal diversity was computed as the inverse Simpson's index with VDJtools. A read counted as productive if the sequence was in-frame and lacked a premature stop codon. TCRdb reprocessing: public reads trimmed at Q25 with fastp, clones called with MiXCR, in-frame beta chains kept. Each entry merges the rows of one CDR3 protein and shows their most common DNA and genes. The V and J calls were not made by the authors but by TCRdb's processing. The sample contains about 120,000 distinct CDR3 sequences, over 65% of them found a single time. The ten largest make up over 10% of the sample.

The sequence was collected from a man aged 25 to 40 with non-small cell lung cancer. The V and J segments used are TRBV20-1 and TRBJ2-1; 5 matching bases give a weak D call of TRBD1. Specimen: lung tumor tissue. The DNA sequence follows: TGCGATGCTAGACAACCGTGGGGCTACAATGAACAGTTCTTC. Its protein is CDARQPWGYNEQFF.